The 10 T cell receptor beta chains below all came from one sample that was sequenced in a study of cytomegalovirus exposure and HLA in healthy donors. The PCR made use of 60 Vbeta and 13 Jbeta primers. Only in-frame clones appear in the TCRdb table, and some are missing; sequencing was by immunoSEQ multiplex PCR. In the table there are about 150,000 clones, over 75% of which are singletons. Source material: PBMCs. The receptor set was obtained from a male donor in good health and CMV-seronegative.

This chain joins TRBV5-4 and TRBJ1-2; TRBD1 aligns across 10 bases. The CDR3 runs to 16 residues. J lost 8 bases, V lost 0 bases, and 10 bases had no gene match. The germline gives CDR1 SGHNT, CDR2 YYREEE (reference sequence). The CDR3 nucleotides read TGTGCCAGCAGCTTGGTCGGGACAGGGGTGCAAAGGGGCTACACCTTC. Translated, it gives CASSLVGTGVQRGYTF.

J is TRBJ1-2 and V is TRBV5-1; D possibly corresponds to TRBD1 (5 bases). In germline, CDR1 is SGHRS, CDR2 YFSETQ. V was trimmed by 4 bases and J by 2 bases, leaving 9 bases between them. The CDR3 contains 13 residues. CDR3 loop: CASSPGFNYGYTF. The CDR3, as DNA: TGCGCCAGCAGCCCAGGGTTCAACTATGGCTACACCTTC.

The chain recombines TRBV4-1 with TRBJ1-2; D is possibly TRBD1 (6 bases). V was cut by 3 bases and J by 4 bases, with 15 bases left in between. CDR1 is MGHRA and CDR2 is YSYEKL in the germline V gene. This CDR3 spans 15 amino acids. CDR3 sequence reads: CASSHPGTPAYGYTF. CDR3 bases: TGCGCCAGCAGCCATCCTGGGACACCAGCCTATGGCTACACCTTC.

The genes are TRBV7-6 and TRBJ2-7, with D unresolved. There are 13 residues in the CDR3. The germline gives CDR1 SGHVS, CDR2 FNYEAQ. The ends were cut back, 2 bases at V and 3 bases at J, with 8 bases in the middle. This CDR3 is CASSLRRNYEQYF. The DNA for the CDR3 is TGTGCCAGCAGCTTACGTCGTAACTACGAGCAGTACTTC.

The rearrangement uses TRBV5-1 and TRBJ2-7; a possible D gene is TRBD1 (5 bases). Trimming shortened V by 0 bases and J by 5 bases, and 12 bases separated the two germline ends. This CDR3 has 14 amino acids. Germline V gene data show CDR1 as SGHRS and CDR2 as YFSETQ. CDR3 nucleotide sequence: TGCGCCAGCAGCTTGGAGGTCAGGGTGAACGAGCAGTACTTC. Its protein product is CASSLEVRVNEQYF.

The genes are TRBV10-3 and TRBJ1-5; 7 positions match TRBD1. The CDR3 is made up of 16 amino acids. V shed 0 bases and J 4 bases; nucleotides not matched to a gene: 6. Germline V lookup: CDR1 ENHRY, CDR2 SYGVKD. The CDR3 DNA sequence: TGTGCCATCAGTGAGTCAGGCAGGGGGTCAAATCAGCCCCAGCATTTT. Translation gives CAISESGRGSNQPQHF.

The chain joins TRBV5-1 to TRBJ1-2; 10 positions agree with TRBD1. CDR1 and CDR2 (germline): SGHRS, YFSETQ. This CDR3 has 16 amino acids. Unmatched junction bases numbered 14, after V lost 4 bases and J lost 8 bases. Written as DNA, the CDR3 is TGCGCCAGCAGCAGAGGGACAGGGGCTCATTTGGGCGGCTACACCTTC. It codes for CASSRGTGAHLGGYTF.

The V and J genes are TRBV7-2 and TRBJ2-1, with 13 positions matching TRBD2. The CDR3 is 16 amino acids. With V trimmed by 5 bases and J by 9 bases, 10 bases remained unmatched. CDR1 is SGHTA and CDR2 is FQGNSA in the germline V gene. CDR3 residues: CASSTTSGGPRSEQFF. CDR3 nucleotides: TGTGCCAGCAGCACGACTAGCGGGGGGCCCCGTAGTGAGCAGTTCTTC.

This chain uses TRBV7-9 with TRBJ2-7; TRBD2 matches at 12 bases. Germline trimming cut 3 bases from V and 7 bases from J; bases unmatched to any gene: 10. Germline values: CDR1 SEHNR, CDR2 FQNEAQ (reference sequence). CDR3 length: 16 amino acids. The CDR3 nucleotides read TGTGCCAGCAGCTTGGACGGACTAGCGGGGCTAAAGGAGCAGTACTTC. It yields the protein CASSLDGLAGLKEQYF.

The chain has TRBV6-1 and TRBJ2-1; TRBD1 matches 8 bases. With V trimmed by 7 bases and J by 3 bases, 8 bases remained unmatched. This CDR3 comprises 15 residues. Germline-derived CDR1 and CDR2 are MNHNS and SASEGT. The CDR3 sequence: CASTPRQGLYNEQFF. The CDR3 coding sequence is TGTGCCAGCACCCCCAGACAGGGGCTCTACAATGAGCAGTTCTTC.